This is a list of T cell receptor beta chains from one sample in a study of T cell responses to AZD1222 COVID-19 vaccine. Assay: immunoSEQ multiplex PCR; the TCRdb copy retains only in-frame clones and omits some. The sample shows over 50,000 clones, approximately 85% of them seen only once. The specimen comprised peripheral blood, sampled 28 days after the second AZD1222 dose. The receptors were sampled from an adult who received the AZD1222 COVID-19 vaccine. The CDR3 runs from the conserved cysteine through the conserved F or W. The order of the fields is D gene, J gene, V gene, clone size, CDR3 DNA, CDR3 protein. A D gene is named only where the DNA matches it firmly. Clone size is shown for a subset of rows, as once, few, many or a class of expanded clone.

D gene: .; J gene: TRBJ1-2; V gene: TRBV28; clone size: .; CDR3 DNA: TGTGCCAGCAGTTTCCTGACAGCCTATGGCTACACCTTC; CDR3 protein: CASSFLTAYGYTF
D gene: .; J gene: TRBJ2-3; V gene: TRBV6-5; clone size: few; CDR3 DNA: TGTGCCAGCAGTTACTCTCCCAGGGGCAAGGATACGCAGTATTTT; CDR3 protein: CASSYSPRGKDTQYF
D gene: .; J gene: TRBJ1-1; V gene: TRBV10-3; clone size: once; CDR3 DNA: TGTGCCATCACCAAAGGGGTGGACACTGAAGCTTTCTTT; CDR3 protein: CAITKGVDTEAFF
D gene: .; J gene: TRBJ2-7; V gene: TRBV6-5; clone size: .; CDR3 DNA: TGTGCCAGCAGTTACCCTCGGGCAGGCCGGAGCTACGAGCAGTACTTC; CDR3 protein: CASSYPRAGRSYEQYF
D gene: TRBD2; J gene: TRBJ2-3; V gene: TRBV29-1; clone size: .; CDR3 DNA: TGCAGCGTTGTACTAGCGGGAGGGCCCGAATTCACAGATACGCAGTATTTT; CDR3 protein: CSVVLAGGPEFTDTQYF
D gene: .; J gene: TRBJ1-2; V gene: TRBV14; clone size: once; CDR3 DNA: TGTGCCAGCAGCCCGGGTACAGCCTATGGCTACACCTTC; CDR3 protein: CASSPGTAYGYTF
D gene: TRBD1; J gene: TRBJ1-5; V gene: TRBV19; clone size: .; CDR3 DNA: TGTGCCAGTACCGAGACAGGGGTCGGGCATCAGCCCCAGCATTTT; CDR3 protein: CASTETGVGHQPQHF
D gene: .; J gene: TRBJ2-7; V gene: TRBV12-3/TRBV12-4; clone size: few; CDR3 DNA: TGTGCCAGCAGCCTGGGGTACGAGCAGTACTTC; CDR3 protein: CASSLGYEQYF
D gene: .; J gene: TRBJ1-2; V gene: TRBV6-5; clone size: .; CDR3 DNA: TGTGCCAGCAGTTATCGCATGACGGATAACTATGGCTACACCTTC; CDR3 protein: CASSYRMTDNYGYTF
D gene: .; J gene: TRBJ2-3; V gene: TRBV27; clone size: .; CDR3 DNA: TGTGCCAGCAGTTTATTCAGGGGGACTACAGATACGCAGTATTTT; CDR3 protein: CASSLFRGTTDTQYF
D gene: TRBD1; J gene: TRBJ2-5; V gene: TRBV9; clone size: .; CDR3 DNA: TGTGCCAGCAGCGGTCACCGGGACAGGGTAGAAGAGACCCAGTACTTC; CDR3 protein: CASSGHRDRVEETQYF
D gene: .; J gene: TRBJ1-6; V gene: TRBV27; clone size: .; CDR3 DNA: TGTGCCAGCAGGCCCTCCGGGACTGCCGATAATTCACCCCTCCACTTT; CDR3 protein: CASRPSGTADNSPLHF
D gene: .; J gene: TRBJ1-2; V gene: TRBV24-1; clone size: .; CDR3 DNA: TGTGCCACCTCTGTAAAGGCGAAGTATGGCTACACCTTC; CDR3 protein: CATSVKAKYGYTF
D gene: TRBD1; J gene: TRBJ2-6; V gene: TRBV28; clone size: .; CDR3 DNA: TGTGCCGCACAACAGGGGGCGGCTGGGGCCAACGTCCTGACTTTC; CDR3 protein: CAAQQGAAGANVLTF
D gene: TRBD1; J gene: TRBJ2-5; V gene: TRBV5-1; clone size: .; CDR3 DNA: TGCGCCAGCAGCTGGGGACAGGGTTTGGGGACCCAGTACTTC; CDR3 protein: CASSWGQGLGTQYF
D gene: .; J gene: TRBJ2-3; V gene: TRBV10-3; clone size: .; CDR3 DNA: TGTGCCATCAGTGAGGGCAGGTTGGCAGCAGATACGCAGTATTTT; CDR3 protein: CAISEGRLAADTQYF
D gene: .; J gene: TRBJ1-1; V gene: TRBV27; clone size: .; CDR3 DNA: TGTGCCAGCAGTATACAGGGCTTTGGGGACACTGAAGCTTTCTTT; CDR3 protein: CASSIQGFGDTEAFF
D gene: .; J gene: TRBJ2-7; V gene: TRBV11-2; clone size: .; CDR3 DNA: TGTGCCAGCAGCTTTGAGGGGGGAGGCCCCTGGTCCGAGCAGTACTTC; CDR3 protein: CASSFEGGGPWSEQYF
D gene: .; J gene: TRBJ1-4; V gene: TRBV18; clone size: .; CDR3 DNA: TGTGCCAGCTCGCCGGGCCTTAATGAAAAACTGTTTTTT; CDR3 protein: CASSPGLNEKLFF
D gene: .; J gene: TRBJ2-7; V gene: TRBV19; clone size: .; CDR3 DNA: TGTGCCAGTGGGACTGGCGCAGGGTCCTACGAGCAGTACTTC; CDR3 protein: CASGTGAGSYEQYF
D gene: .; J gene: TRBJ1-2; V gene: TRBV4-1; clone size: .; CDR3 DNA: TGCGCCAGCAGTTCCGGGACCCGAGAGCTCTATGGCTACACCTTC; CDR3 protein: CASSSGTRELYGYTF
D gene: .; J gene: TRBJ2-7; V gene: TRBV7-9; clone size: .; CDR3 DNA: TGTGCCAGCAGCTCCACCGGCGGGAAGGACTCCTACGAGCAGTACTTC; CDR3 protein: CASSSTGGKDSYEQYF
D gene: TRBD1; J gene: TRBJ2-7; V gene: TRBV6-2/TRBV6-3; clone size: .; CDR3 DNA: TGTGCCAGCAGTTACACCCTAGGACAGGGAGCATCCTACGAGCAGTACTTC; CDR3 protein: CASSYTLGQGASYEQYF
D gene: .; J gene: TRBJ2-1; V gene: TRBV18; clone size: .; CDR3 DNA: TGTGCCAGCTCACCACCGTATCAGGGCCTATCCTACAATGAGCAGTTCTTC; CDR3 protein: CASSPPYQGLSYNEQFF
D gene: TRBD2; J gene: TRBJ2-7; V gene: TRBV6-2/TRBV6-3; clone size: .; CDR3 DNA: TGTGCCAGCAGCCCGCGCGGGGGACCCTACGAGCAGTACTTC; CDR3 protein: CASSPRGGPYEQYF
D gene: .; J gene: TRBJ2-5; V gene: TRBV28; clone size: .; CDR3 DNA: TGTGCCAGCAGCCCGGAGAGCCAAGAGACCCAGTACTTC; CDR3 protein: CASSPESQETQYF